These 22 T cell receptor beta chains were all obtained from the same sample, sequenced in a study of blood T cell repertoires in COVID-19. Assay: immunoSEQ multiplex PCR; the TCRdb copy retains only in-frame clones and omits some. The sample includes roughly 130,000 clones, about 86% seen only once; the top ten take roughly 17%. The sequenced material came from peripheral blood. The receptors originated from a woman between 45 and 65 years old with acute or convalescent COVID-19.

The CDR3 sequence is CASSRSITGTTNEKLFF. CDR3 sequence (DNA): TGTGCCAGCAGCCGTTCTATTACAGGGACAACTAATGAAAAACTGTTTTTT. V gene TRBV6-2 or TRBV6-3 combines with J gene TRBJ1-4, with a tentative D call TRBD1 (6 bases). V was trimmed by 6 bases and J by 0 bases, leaving 17 bases between them. This CDR3 is 17 amino acids long. Looked up from germline, CDR1 is MNHEY and CDR2 is SVGEGT.

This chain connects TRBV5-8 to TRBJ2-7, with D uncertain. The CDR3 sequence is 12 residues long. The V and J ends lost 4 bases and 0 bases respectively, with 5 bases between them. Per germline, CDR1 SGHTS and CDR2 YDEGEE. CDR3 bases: TGTGCCAGCAGCCCGAGCTCCTACGAGCAGTACTTC. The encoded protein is CASSPSSYEQYF.

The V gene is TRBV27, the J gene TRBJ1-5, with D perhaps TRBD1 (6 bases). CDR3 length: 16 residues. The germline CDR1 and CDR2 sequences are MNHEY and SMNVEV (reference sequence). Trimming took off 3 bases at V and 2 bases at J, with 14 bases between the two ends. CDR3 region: CASSLRGTTGNQPQHF. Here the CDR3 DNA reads TGTGCCAGCAGTTTGAGGGGGACAACGGGCAATCAGCCCCAGCATTTT.

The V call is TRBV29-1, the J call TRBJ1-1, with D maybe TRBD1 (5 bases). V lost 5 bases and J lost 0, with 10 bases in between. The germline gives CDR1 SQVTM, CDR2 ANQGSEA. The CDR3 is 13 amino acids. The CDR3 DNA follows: TGCAGCGTTCAAGGGGCCATGAACACTGAAGCTTTCTTT. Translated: CSVQGAMNTEAFF. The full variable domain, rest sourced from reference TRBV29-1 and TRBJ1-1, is SAVISQKPSRDICQRGTSLTIQCQVDSQVTMMFWYRQQPGQSLTLIATANQGSEATYESGFVIDKFPISRPNLTFSTLTVSNMSPEDSSIYLCSVQGAMNTEAFFGQGTRLTVV.

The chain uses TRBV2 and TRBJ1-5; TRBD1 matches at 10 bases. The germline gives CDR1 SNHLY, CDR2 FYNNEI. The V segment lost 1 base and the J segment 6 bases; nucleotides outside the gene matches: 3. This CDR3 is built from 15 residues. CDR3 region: CASSEGQGAAQPQHF. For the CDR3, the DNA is TGTGCCAGCAGTGAAGGACAGGGGGCGGCTCAGCCCCAGCATTTT.

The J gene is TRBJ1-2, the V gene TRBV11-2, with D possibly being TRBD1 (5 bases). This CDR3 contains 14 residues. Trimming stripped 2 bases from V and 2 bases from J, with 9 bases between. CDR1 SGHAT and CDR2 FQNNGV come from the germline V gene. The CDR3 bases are TGTGCCAGCAGCTTAACTGGGGGGAACTATGGCTACACCTTC. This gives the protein CASSLTGGNYGYTF. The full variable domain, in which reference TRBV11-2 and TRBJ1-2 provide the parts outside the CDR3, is EAGVAQSPRYKIIEKRQSVAFWCNPISGHATLYWYQQILGQGPKLLIQFQNNGVVDDSQLPKDRFSAERLKGVDSTLKIQPAKLEDSAVYLCASSLTGGNYGYTFGSGTRLTVV.

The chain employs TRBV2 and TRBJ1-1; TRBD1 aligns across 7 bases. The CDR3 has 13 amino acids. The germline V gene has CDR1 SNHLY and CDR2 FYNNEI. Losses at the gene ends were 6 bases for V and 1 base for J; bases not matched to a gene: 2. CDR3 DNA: TGTGCCAGCAGACGGGACAGGAACACTGAAGCTTTCTTT. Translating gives CASRRDRNTEAFF.

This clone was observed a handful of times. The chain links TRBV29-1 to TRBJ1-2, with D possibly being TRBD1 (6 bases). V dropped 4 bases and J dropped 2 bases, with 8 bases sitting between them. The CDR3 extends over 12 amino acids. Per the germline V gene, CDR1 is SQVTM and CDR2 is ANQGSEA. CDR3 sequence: CSVGGRNYGYTF. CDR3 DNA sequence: TGCAGCGTTGGGGGGCGCAACTATGGCTACACCTTC.

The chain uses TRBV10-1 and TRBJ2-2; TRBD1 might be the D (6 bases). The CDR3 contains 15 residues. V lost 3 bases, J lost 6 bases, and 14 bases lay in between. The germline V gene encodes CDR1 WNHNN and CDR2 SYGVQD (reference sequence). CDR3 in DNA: TGCGCCAGCAGTGATACGACAGGTCCTCCCGGGGAGCTGTTTTTT. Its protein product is CASSDTTGPPGELFF.

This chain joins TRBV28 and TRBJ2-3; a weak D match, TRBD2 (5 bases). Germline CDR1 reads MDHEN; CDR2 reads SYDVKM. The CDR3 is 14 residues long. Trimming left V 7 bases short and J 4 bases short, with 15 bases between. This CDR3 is CASKGHPGADTQYF. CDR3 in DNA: TGTGCCAGCAAAGGGCACCCCGGGGCAGATACGCAGTATTTT.

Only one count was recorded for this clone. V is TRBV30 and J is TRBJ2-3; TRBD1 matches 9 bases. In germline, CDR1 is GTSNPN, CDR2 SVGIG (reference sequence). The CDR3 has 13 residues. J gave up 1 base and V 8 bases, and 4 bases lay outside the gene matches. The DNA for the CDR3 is TGTGCCCACCGGGACAGGGGCACAGATACGCAGTATTTT. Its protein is CAHRDRGTDTQYF.

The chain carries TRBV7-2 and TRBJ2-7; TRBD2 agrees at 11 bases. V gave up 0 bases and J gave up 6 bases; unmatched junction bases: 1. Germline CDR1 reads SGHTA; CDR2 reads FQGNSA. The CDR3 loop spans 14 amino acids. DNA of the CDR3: TGTGCCAGCAGCTTAGCCCTAGCGGGGGGCGAGCAGTACTTC. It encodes CASSLALAGGEQYF.

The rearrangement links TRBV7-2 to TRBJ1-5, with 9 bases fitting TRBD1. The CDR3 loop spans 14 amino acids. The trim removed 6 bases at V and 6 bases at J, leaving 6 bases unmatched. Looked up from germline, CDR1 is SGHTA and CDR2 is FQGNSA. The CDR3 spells CASSMGQGIQPQHF. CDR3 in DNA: TGTGCCAGCAGTATGGGACAGGGTATTCAGCCCCAGCATTTT.

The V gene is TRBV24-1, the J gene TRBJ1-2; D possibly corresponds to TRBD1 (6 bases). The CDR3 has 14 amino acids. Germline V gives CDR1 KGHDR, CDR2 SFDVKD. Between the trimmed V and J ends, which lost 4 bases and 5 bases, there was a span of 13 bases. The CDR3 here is CATSDPGVGYGYTF. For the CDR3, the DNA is TGTGCCACCAGTGACCCAGGGGTCGGATATGGCTACACCTTC.

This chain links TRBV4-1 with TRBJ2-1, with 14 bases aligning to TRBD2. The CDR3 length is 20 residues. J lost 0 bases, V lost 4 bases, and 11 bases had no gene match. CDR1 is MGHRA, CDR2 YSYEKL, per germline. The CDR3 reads CASSPLGLAGGLSSYNEQFF. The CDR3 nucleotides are TGCGCCAGCAGCCCCCTAGGACTAGCGGGGGGCCTTAGCTCCTACAATGAGCAGTTCTTC.

In DNA, the CDR3 is TGTGCCTGGAGTGCTGGACAGGCACCAAATTCACCCCTCCACTTT. Translating it yields CAWSAGQAPNSPLHF. The rearrangement uses TRBV30 and TRBJ1-6; 7 nucleotides line up with TRBD1. This CDR3 has 15 amino acids. Germline loops: CDR1 GTSNPN, CDR2 SVGIG (reference sequence). The J segment lost 7 bases and the V segment lost 1 base, leaving 7 bases of the junction unmatched. The variable domain in full, with the rest retrieved from reference TRBV30 and TRBJ1-6, is SQTIHQWPATLVQPVGSPLSLECTVEGTSNPNLYWYRQAAGRGLQLLFYSVGIGQISSEVPQNLSASRPQDRQFILSSKKLLLSDSGFYLCAWSAGQAPNSPLHFGNGTRLTVT.

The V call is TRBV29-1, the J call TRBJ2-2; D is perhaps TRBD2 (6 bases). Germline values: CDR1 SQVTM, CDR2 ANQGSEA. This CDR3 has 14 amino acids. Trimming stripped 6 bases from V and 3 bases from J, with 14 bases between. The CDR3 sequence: CSVSGVLDTGELFF. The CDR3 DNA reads TGCAGCGTCTCGGGGGTCCTGGACACCGGGGAGCTGTTTTTT.

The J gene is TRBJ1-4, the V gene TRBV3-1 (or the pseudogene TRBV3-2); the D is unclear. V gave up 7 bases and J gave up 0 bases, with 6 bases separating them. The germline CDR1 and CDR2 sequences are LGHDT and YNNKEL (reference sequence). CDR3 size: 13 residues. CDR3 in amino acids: CASTHTTNEKLFF. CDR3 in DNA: TGTGCCAGCACCCATACAACTAATGAAAAACTGTTTTTT.

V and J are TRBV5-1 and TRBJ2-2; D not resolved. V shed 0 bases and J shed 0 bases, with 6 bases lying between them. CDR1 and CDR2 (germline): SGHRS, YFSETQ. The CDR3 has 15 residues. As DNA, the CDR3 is TGCGCCAGCAGCTTGGGCAGATCGAACACCGGGGAGCTGTTTTTT. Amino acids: CASSLGRSNTGELFF.

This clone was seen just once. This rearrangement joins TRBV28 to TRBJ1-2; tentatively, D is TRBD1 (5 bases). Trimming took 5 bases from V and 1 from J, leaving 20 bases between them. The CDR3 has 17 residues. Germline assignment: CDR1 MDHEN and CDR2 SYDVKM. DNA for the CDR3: TGTGCCAGCAGTCCCTCAGGAGGGGCGCCGTTTAACTATGGCTACACCTTC. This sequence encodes CASSPSGGAPFNYGYTF.

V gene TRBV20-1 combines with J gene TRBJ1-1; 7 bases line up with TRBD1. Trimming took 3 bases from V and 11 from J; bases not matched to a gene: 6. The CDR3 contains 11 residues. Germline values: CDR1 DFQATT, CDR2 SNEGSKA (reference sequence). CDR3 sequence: CSASPGTEAFF. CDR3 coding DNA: TGCAGTGCTAGTCCGGGGACAGAGGCTTTCTTT.

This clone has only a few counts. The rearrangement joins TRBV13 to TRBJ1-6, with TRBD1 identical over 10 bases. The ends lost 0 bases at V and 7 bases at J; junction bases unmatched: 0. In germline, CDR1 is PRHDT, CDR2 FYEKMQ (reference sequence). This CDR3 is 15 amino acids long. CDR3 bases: TGTGCCAGCAGCTTAGGGACAGGGGGCAATTCACCCCTCCACTTT. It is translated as CASSLGTGGNSPLHF.